The present T cell receptor beta chain was sequenced within a study of blood T cell repertoires in COVID-19 (dated by TCRdb to the early 2020s). Looking at the study overall: The collaborator samples originated in the United States, Italy and Spain and spanned the acute and convalescent phases of COVID-19. The material from the prospective study consisted of cDNA or gDNA derived from T cells, B-cell-depleted T cells, or PBMCs. Subjects who had been exposed to COVID-19, were actively infected with it, or had recovered from it provided the deeply sampled blood TCRbeta repertoires that made up the dataset. The repertoires were released in a freely available public database meant as a resource for research on the immune response to SARS-CoV-2. The samples were drawn from the first 160 participants of the ongoing ImmuneRACE study and from under 1,500 subjects provided by 6 global collaborators. The sample metadata nearly always contained a de-identified subject ID, COVID-19 status, age in years and sex. Where available, HLA class I and class II types were taken from metadata supplied by the sample provider and were not determined by assay-based typing. General findings and caveats noted by the study authors: The amount of clinical and demographic metadata varied by source and participant and was provided uncurated.

The trim is 8 bases for V and 2 bases for J, with a gap of 12 bases between the germline ends. The germline V gene yields MDHEN for CDR1 and SYDVKM for CDR2. The CDR3, cysteine through phenylalanine, is 13 amino acids long. The CDR3 DNA has 39 bases and is translated from base 1. Each collaborating institution followed its own protocols to collect whole blood in K2EDTA tubes. For TCRbeta analysis, collaborators shipped samples as frozen whole blood, isolated PBMCs, or DNA extracted from either of those sample types. The immunoSEQ Assay, a bias-controlled multiplex PCR, was used to amplify TCRbeta CDR3 regions from genomic DNA. As for the original processing: The number of nucleated cells in each sample was estimated from the amplification of reference gene primers within the assay. To quantify the absolute abundance of each unique TCRbeta CDR3 rearrangement, sequence reads were collapsed and filtered. For each sample, productive Simpson clonality was calculated as the square root of Simpson's diversity index over productive rearrangements. In TCRdb, the immuneACCESS table is reduced to in-frame sequences with V and J assigned. These tables do not hold every clone; where another copy was compared, an unresolved V gene accounts for under half, and the others remain unexplained. Clonal size and the V and J genes are those of that table, whereas D and trimming came from the DNA. The sample has under 55,000 clones on record, 86% of them singletons. The top ten hold 5% to 6% of the sample.

About this clone itself: Which antigen it targets is not known. No qualities accompany the bases; no much larger clone lies one base away.

The chain is made from TRBV28 and TRBJ1-2; the D gene is unclear. Sequences were obtained from peripheral blood. The source is a man aged 40-49 years with active COVID-19. The CDR3 region has the sequence CASRQRGNYGYTF. Read as DNA, the sequence is TGTGCCAGCCGACAACGGGGAAACTATGGCTACACCTTC.